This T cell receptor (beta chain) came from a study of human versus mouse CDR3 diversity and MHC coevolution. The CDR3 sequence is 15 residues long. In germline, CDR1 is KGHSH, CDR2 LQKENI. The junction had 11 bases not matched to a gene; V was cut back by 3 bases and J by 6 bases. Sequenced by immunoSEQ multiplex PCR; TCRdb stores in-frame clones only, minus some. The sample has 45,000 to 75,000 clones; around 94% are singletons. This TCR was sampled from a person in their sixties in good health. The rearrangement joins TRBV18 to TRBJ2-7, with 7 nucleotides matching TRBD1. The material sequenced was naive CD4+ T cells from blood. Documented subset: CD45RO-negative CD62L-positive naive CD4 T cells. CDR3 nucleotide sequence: TGTGCCAGCTCACCGCTAGACAGGGCGGATGTCGAGCAGTACTTC. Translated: CASSPLDRADVEQYF. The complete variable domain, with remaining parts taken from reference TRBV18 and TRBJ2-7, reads NAGVMQNPRHLVRRRGQEARLRCSPMKGHSHVYWYRQLPEEGLKFMVYLQKENIIDESGMPKERFSAEFPKEGPSILRIQQVVRGDSAAYFCASSPLDRADVEQYFGPGTRLTVT.